The 16 T cell receptor beta chains reported below all come from one sample, sequenced in a study of OX40 agonist ivuxolimab in advanced cancers. TCRdb keeps only in-frame clones here, not all; method: immunoSEQ multiplex PCR. The sample has 30,000 to 40,000 clones; 80% to 90% are singletons. The input for sequencing was CD4+ or CD8+ T cells sorted from blood, taken in a trial of the OX40 agonist ivuxolimab. The source is an adult with an advanced solid tumor such as melanoma, head and neck, liver or kidney cancer.

This clone is a singleton in its sample. V and J are TRBV5-8 and TRBJ2-7; TRBD2 is a possible D gene (6 bases). The germline V gene encodes CDR1 SGHTS and CDR2 YDEGEE. V was shortened by 7 bases and J by 1 base, with 12 bases between the two germline ends. The CDR3 is made up of 13 amino acids. The CDR3 DNA reads TGTGCCAGCCAACGGAGGGAGTCCTACGAGCAGTACTTC. As protein: CASQRRESYEQYF.

This sequence joins TRBV7-9 and TRBJ2-1; no clear D. The V end lost 2 bases, the J end lost 0 bases, and 14 bases lay between the germline ends. Germline loops: CDR1 SEHNR, CDR2 FQNEAQ (reference sequence). The CDR3 extends over 17 amino acids. As DNA, the CDR3 is TGTGCCAGCAGCTTATCCGGACGACGGAGCTCCTACAATGAGCAGTTCTTC. Translated: CASSLSGRRSSYNEQFF.

This clone was seen a handful of times. The V call is TRBV9, the J call TRBJ2-3, with D tentatively TRBD1 or TRBD2 (6 bases each). Germline assignment: CDR1 SGDLS and CDR2 YYNGEE. This CDR3 is built from 15 residues. V shed 0 bases and J shed 0 bases, with 8 bases lying between them. For the CDR3, the DNA is TGTGCCAGCAGCGTAGGGGGGGCTAGCACAGATACGCAGTATTTT. Encoded protein: CASSVGGASTDTQYF. Together with reference TRBV9 and TRBJ2-3, the CDR3 gives the full variable domain: DSGVTQTPKHLITATGQRVTLRCSPRSGDLSVYWYQQSLDQGLQFLIQYYNGEERAKGNILERFSAQQFPDLHSELNLSSLELGDSALYFCASSVGGASTDTQYFGPGTRLTVL.

The chain recombines TRBV28 with TRBJ1-5; D is uncertain. Trimming removed 6 bases at V and 3 bases at J, with 21 bases between. Germline CDR1 and CDR2: MDHEN and SYDVKM. The CDR3 spans 17 residues. The CDR3: CASRSSFTETFNQPQHF. In DNA, the CDR3 is TGTGCCAGCAGAAGCTCTTTTACGGAGACCTTCAATCAGCCCCAGCATTTT.

This sequence joins TRBV4-1 and TRBJ1-5; maybe TRBD1 (5 bases). There are 17 residues in the CDR3. Germline CDR1 MGHRA, CDR2 YSYEKL. The V end was cut by 10 bases, the J end by 2 bases, with 24 bases between. The CDR3 loop reads CANLPPAGLDGNQPQHF. Written as DNA, the CDR3 is TGCGCCAACCTTCCTCCCGCAGGGCTGGATGGCAATCAGCCCCAGCATTTT.

The rearrangement links TRBV4-2 to TRBJ2-2; D is uncertain. The germline CDR1 and CDR2 sequences are LGHNA and YNFKEQ. V was pared by 6 bases and J by 0 bases, with 8 bases between. This CDR3 is built from 14 residues. CDR3 in amino acids: CASRYGSNTGELFF. Written as DNA, the CDR3 is TGTGCCAGCAGGTACGGGTCGAACACCGGGGAGCTGTTTTTT.

V usage is TRBV7-3 and J usage is TRBJ2-3, with 9 bases lining up with TRBD1. Germline assignment: CDR1 SGHTA and CDR2 FQGTGA. V shed 3 bases, J shed 4 bases, and the junction held 2 bases outside the gene matches. The CDR3 sequence is 14 residues long. The CDR3 loop reads CASSLTGGADTQYF. The CDR3 bases are TGTGCCAGCAGCTTGACAGGGGGGGCAGATACGCAGTATTTT.

The chain links TRBV28 to TRBJ1-2; 7 bases fit TRBD1. Germline CDR1 MDHEN, CDR2 SYDVKM. The CDR3 is 17 amino acids. Trimming removed 4 bases from V and 4 bases from J; junction bases left unmatched: 15. CDR3 protein: CASSSHLPTGLVYGYTF. The CDR3 nucleotides read TGTGCCAGCAGTTCCCACCTACCGACAGGGTTGGTCTATGGCTACACCTTC.

This clone has just one count. The chain combines TRBV7-9 with TRBJ1-4; possibly TRBD1 for D (6 bases). The CDR3 has 16 amino acids. Germline values: CDR1 SEHNR, CDR2 FQNEAQ (reference sequence). Trimming shortened V by 1 base and J by 2 bases, and 11 bases separated the two germline ends. The CDR3 sequence is CASSLGFRGTNEKLFF. CDR3 nucleotide sequence: TGTGCCAGCAGCTTAGGTTTCAGGGGTACTAATGAAAAACTGTTTTTT.

The genes are TRBV30 and TRBJ1-1, with D possibly TRBD1 on 6 matching bases. The CDR3 has 16 residues. Germline values: CDR1 GTSNPN, CDR2 SVGIG (reference sequence). The germline V and J ends were trimmed by 3 bases and 3 bases, with 20 bases remaining between them. CDR3 DNA sequence: TGTGCCTGGAGCGTCCTTCAGGGGAAAGGAGACACTGAAGCTTTCTTT. Amino acid sequence: CAWSVLQGKGDTEAFF. The full variable domain, completed using reference TRBV30 and TRBJ1-1, is SQTIHQWPATLVQPVGSPLSLECTVEGTSNPNLYWYRQAAGRGLQLLFYSVGIGQISSEVPQNLSASRPQDRQFILSSKKLLLSDSGFYLCAWSVLQGKGDTEAFFGQGTRLTVV.

The rearrangement links TRBV7-3 to TRBJ1-3; D not certain. The germline CDR1 and CDR2 sequences are SGHTA and FQGTGA. The V gene lost 1 base and the J gene lost 0 bases, with 1 base spanning the gap. The CDR3 is 13 amino acids. In DNA form, the CDR3 reads TGTGCCAGCAGCTTAAACTCTGGAAACACCATATATTTT. This translates into CASSLNSGNTIYF.

The chain employs TRBV19 and TRBJ1-4; the D is unclear. The V and J ends lost 6 bases and 7 bases respectively, with 15 bases between them. The CDR3 covers 14 residues. Germline V gene sequence: CDR1 LNHDA, CDR2 SQIVND (reference sequence). The CDR3 DNA reads TGTGCCAGTAGAGTGCGGGTAGGTGGTGAAAAACTGTTTTTT. It specifies CASRVRVGGEKLFF.

The gene calls are TRBV18 and TRBJ1-4; 7 bases are shared with TRBD1. Germline loops: CDR1 KGHSH, CDR2 LQKENI. The CDR3 runs to 14 residues. V trimming: 5 bases; J trimming: 8 bases; junction bases outside the gene matches: 8. In DNA, the CDR3 is TGTGCCAGCTCAGAAGCGACAGGGCGGGAAAAACTGTTTTTT. As protein: CASSEATGREKLFF.

V gene TRBV19 combines with J gene TRBJ1-4; 7 bases map to TRBD1. The CDR3 contains 16 residues. With V trimmed by 6 bases and J by 8 bases, 15 bases remained unmatched. Per the germline V gene, CDR1 is LNHDA and CDR2 is SQIVND (reference sequence). The CDR3 DNA reads as TGTGCCAGTAGCCTATACAGGGGCCACGACAGAGAAAAACTGTTTTTT. This gives the protein CASSLYRGHDREKLFF. Supplemented by reference TRBV19 and TRBJ1-4, the full variable domain reads DGGITQSPKYLFRKEGQNVTLSCEQNLNHDAMYWYRQDPGQGLRLIYYSQIVNDFQKGDIAEGYSVSREKKESFPLTVTSAQKNPTAFYLCASSLYRGHDREKLFFGSGTQLSVL.

The chain couples TRBV5-1 to TRBJ2-3; 14 nucleotides line up with TRBD2. There are 15 residues in the CDR3. The ends lost 4 bases at V and 3 bases at J; junction bases unmatched: 1. In germline, CDR1 is SGHRS, CDR2 YFSETQ. As DNA, the CDR3 is TGCGCCAGCAGCGGGACTAGCGGGGGAACAGATACGCAGTATTTT. Protein product: CASSGTSGGTDTQYF.

CDR3 nucleotide sequence: TGTGCCATCAGTGGTGAGGGAGATCAGCCCCAGCATTTT. Its translation: CAISGEGDQPQHF. The gene calls are TRBV10-3 and TRBJ1-5; D call uncertain. The germline gives CDR1 ENHRY, CDR2 SYGVKD. V gave up 4 bases and J gave up 5 bases, with 9 bases separating them. The CDR3 length is 13 residues.